The table lists the clone carrying this T cell receptor (beta chain) with a few counts. The data derive from a study of T cells after yellow fever vaccination. TCRdb fed the 5' RACE reads into MiXCR, producing one record per CDR3 protein. Among under 150,000 distinct CDR3 sequences listed, 7.7% were seen once. Germline values: CDR1 DFQATT, CDR2 SNEGSKA (reference sequence). V shed 3 bases, J shed 5 bases, and the junction held 4 bases outside the gene matches. This CDR3 region has 14 residues. This clonotype originated in a man aged 25-40 years who received the YFV17D yellow fever vaccine. The source material was CD4+ T cells sorted from PBMCs, sampled 5 days after the yellow fever booster vaccination. This chain uses TRBV20-1 with TRBJ2-1, with 10 positions matching TRBD2. This CDR3 reads CSASWTSGNNEQFF. The DNA of the CDR3 is TGCAGTGCTAGTTGGACTAGCGGAAACAATGAGCAGTTCTTC.